This T cell receptor beta chain was profiled in a study of T cells in Graves' hyperthyroidism and ophthalmopathy. Regions amplified from RNA transcripts were the TCR beta CDR3 regions. RT-PCR in the first round (using the HTBI primer set) targeted the TCR CDR3. MiXCR, applied by TCRdb to the multiplex PCR reads, yields one record per CDR3 protein. The sample lists around 690,000 distinct CDR3 sequences, roughly a sixth occurring once. Looked up from germline, CDR1 is MNHEY and CDR2 is SVGEGT. The trim removed 8 bases at V and 7 bases at J, leaving 10 bases unmatched. CDR3 length: 15 residues. This clonotype was seen at least ten times.

This clonotype originated in a man aged 50 to 60 with Graves' hyperthyroidism. The sample comprised blood. The chain uses TRBV6-2 or TRBV6-3 and TRBJ2-1; 11 nucleotides agree with TRBD2. The CDR3: CASLLTSGSQNEQFF. The CDR3 DNA is TGTGCCAGCCTCCTAACTAGCGGGAGTCAAAATGAGCAGTTCTTC.